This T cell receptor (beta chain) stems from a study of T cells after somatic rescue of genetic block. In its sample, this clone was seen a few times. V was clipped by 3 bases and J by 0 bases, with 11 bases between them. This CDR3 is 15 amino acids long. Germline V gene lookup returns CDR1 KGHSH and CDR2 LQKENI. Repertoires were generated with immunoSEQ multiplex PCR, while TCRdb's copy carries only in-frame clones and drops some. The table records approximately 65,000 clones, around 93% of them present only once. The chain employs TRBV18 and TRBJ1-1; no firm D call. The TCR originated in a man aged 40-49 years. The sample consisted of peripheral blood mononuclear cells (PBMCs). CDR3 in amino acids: CASSPGPAMNTEAFF. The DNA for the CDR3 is TGTGCCAGCTCACCCGGACCTGCGATGAACACTGAAGCTTTCTTT. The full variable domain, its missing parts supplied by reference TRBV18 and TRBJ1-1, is NAGVMQNPRHLVRRRGQEARLRCSPMKGHSHVYWYRQLPEEGLKFMVYLQKENIIDESGMPKERFSAEFPKEGPSILRIQQVVRGDSAAYFCASSPGPAMNTEAFFGQGTRLTVV.